The 18 T cell receptor beta chains below come from one sample, sequenced in a study of human T cells and chemical hapten exposure. This sample's time point: patch test 1, 2 weeks after DPC sensitization. Treatment: therapeutic diphenylcyclopropenone sensitization with weekly scalp DPC. TCRdb itself ran the RACE reads through MiXCR, one entry per CDR3 protein. This table has tens of thousands of distinct CDR3 sequences, around a third appearing once. Specimen: whole blood, collected in connection with sensitization to the hapten diphenylcyclopropenone (DPC). The receptors come from a man aged 40-50 years with alopecia areata. Some clones in this sample may be carry-over from other donors' samples.

J is TRBJ1-4 and V is TRBV18; 8 bases match TRBD1. Germline V CDR1 and CDR2: KGHSH, LQKENI. The CDR3 covers 15 residues. Trimming cost V 3 bases and J 5 bases; bases outside gene matches: 5. Written as DNA, the CDR3 is TGTGCCAGCTCACCTCAGGGACAGGCGAATGAAAAACTGTTTTTT. Translation: CASSPQGQANEKLFF.

This clonotype was observed a handful of times. The rearrangement joins TRBV20-1 to TRBJ2-5, with 10 bases lining up with TRBD1. Trimming removed 6 bases from V and 4 bases from J; junction bases left unmatched: 8. The CDR3 spans 14 residues. Germline V gene data show CDR1 as DFQATT and CDR2 as SNEGSKA (reference sequence). The CDR3 nucleotides read TGCAGTGCATTAGACAGGGGGCGAGGAGAGACCCAGTACTTC. Its protein product is CSALDRGRGETQYF.

This chain connects TRBV7-2 to TRBJ1-2; 7 positions agree with TRBD1. The V segment lost 1 base and the J segment 1 base; nucleotides outside the gene matches: 6. Germline lookup yields CDR1 SGHTA and CDR2 FQGNSA. CDR3 length equals 16 residues. This CDR3 is CASSLVPGGDNYGYTF. For the CDR3, the DNA is TGTGCCAGCAGCTTAGTCCCAGGGGGGGATAACTATGGCTACACCTTC.

This clonotype was detected a few times. The chain carries TRBV7-6 and TRBJ1-1; TRBD1 agrees at 9 bases. CDR1 SGHVS and CDR2 FNYEAQ come from the germline V gene. The J segment lost 8 bases and the V segment lost 5 bases, leaving 15 bases of the junction unmatched. The CDR3 length is 16 residues. The chain's CDR3 is CASSPPAGQGLREAFF. CDR3 bases: TGTGCCAGCAGCCCCCCCGCGGGACAGGGACTAAGAGAAGCTTTCTTT.

There are a few counts of this clonotype. The chain's CDR3 is CASSPYPTGSDNQPQHF. CDR3 coding DNA: TGTGCCAGCAGCCCTTACCCGACAGGGAGTGACAATCAGCCCCAGCATTTT. The chain recombines TRBV7-9 with TRBJ1-5, with 7 bases fitting TRBD1. The CDR3 runs 17 residues. Germline CDR1 SEHNR, CDR2 FQNEAQ (reference sequence). V lost 5 bases and J lost 3; bases outside the gene matches: 13.

J is TRBJ1-3 and V is TRBV2; D remains ambiguous. V lost 5 bases to trimming and J lost 1 base, with 12 bases between them. This CDR3 comprises 15 residues. Germline loops: CDR1 SNHLY, CDR2 FYNNEI. CDR3 coding DNA: TGTGCCAGCAGTTCGCAGAGGATGTCTGGAAACACCATATATTTT. It encodes CASSSQRMSGNTIYF.

The gene calls are TRBV6-6 and TRBJ1-5; no clear D gene. Per germline, CDR1 MNHNY and CDR2 SVGAGI (reference sequence). The germline V and J ends were trimmed by 8 bases and 4 bases, with 18 bases remaining between them. The CDR3 length is 15 residues. The chain's CDR3 is CASCPEGRGNQPQHF. The CDR3 DNA sequence: TGTGCCAGCTGTCCTGAAGGGCGAGGGAATCAGCCCCAGCATTTT.

J is TRBJ1-5 and V is TRBV20-1, with D unresolved. V was trimmed by 0 bases and J by 2 bases, leaving 5 bases between them. The CDR3 has 13 amino acids. Per the germline V gene, CDR1 is DFQATT and CDR2 is SNEGSKA (reference sequence). The CDR3 reads CSAREVGNQPQHF. CDR3 DNA: TGCAGTGCTAGAGAGGTGGGCAATCAGCCCCAGCATTTT.

In this sample, this clonotype turned up a few times. This sequence joins TRBV5-1 and TRBJ2-3; 11 nucleotides align to TRBD2. The CDR3 sequence is 17 residues long. From germline, CDR1 is SGHRS and CDR2 YFSETQ. V lost 4 bases to trimming and J lost 4 bases; unmatched junction nucleotides: 11. The CDR3 protein is CASSPTLAGVGADTQYF. As DNA, the CDR3 is TGCGCCAGCAGCCCGACACTAGCGGGAGTTGGGGCAGATACGCAGTATTTT. The full variable domain, its missing parts supplied by reference TRBV5-1 and TRBJ2-3, is KAGVTQTPRYLIKTRGQQVTLSCSPISGHRSVSWYQQTPGQGLQFLFEYFSETQRNKGNFPGRFSGRQFSNSRSEMNVSTLELGDSALYLCASSPTLAGVGADTQYFGPGTRLTVL.

Written as DNA, the CDR3 is TGTGCCAGCAGTGAGAACAGAATAGGGACCCAGTACTTC. This sequence encodes CASSENRIGTQYF. The V call is TRBV6-5, the J call TRBJ2-5; D is unclear. V lost 5 bases and J 7 bases, leaving 14 bases between the germline ends. Germline V lookup: CDR1 MNHEY, CDR2 SVGAGI. The CDR3 has 13 amino acids.

The chain carries TRBV12-3 or TRBV12-4 and TRBJ2-7; 8 positions match TRBD1. The ends lost 6 bases at V and 6 bases at J; junction bases unmatched: 10. The CDR3 length is 14 residues. For the CDR3, the DNA is TGTGCCAGCAGCCTTGGCCCCACAGGGGGCGAGCAGTACTTC. Its translation: CASSLGPTGGEQYF.

In its sample, this clonotype was seen once. In DNA, the CDR3 is TGTGCCAGCAGCAGCCCGGGACTAGCGCTGGACGAGCAGTACTTC. As protein: CASSSPGLALDEQYF. This chain links TRBV25-1 with TRBJ2-7, with 10 bases identical to TRBD2. The trim removed 6 bases at V and 5 bases at J, leaving 10 bases unmatched. Germline CDR1 reads MGHDK; CDR2 reads SYGVNS. This CDR3 region has 15 residues.

The V call is TRBV28, the J call TRBJ2-7; 10 bases match TRBD1. CDR1 is MDHEN, CDR2 SYDVKM, per germline. This CDR3 spans 15 amino acids. V shed 6 bases and J 3 bases; nucleotides not matched to a gene: 8. CDR3 bases: TGTGCCAGCAGACCCTGGACAGGGGGAAACTACGAGCAGTACTTC. The encoded protein is CASRPWTGGNYEQYF.

This chain links TRBV20-1 with TRBJ2-2; 9 bases fit TRBD2. The V segment lost 5 bases and the J segment 7 bases; nucleotides outside the gene matches: 8. Germline assignment: CDR1 DFQATT and CDR2 SNEGSKA (reference sequence). The CDR3 has 14 amino acids. The CDR3 reads CSAPAGGPIGELFF. In DNA form, the CDR3 reads TGCAGTGCTCCGGCGGGAGGGCCTATCGGGGAGCTGTTTTTT.

This sequence joins TRBV10-3 and TRBJ2-1; 9 bases fit TRBD2. After removal of 8 bases from V and 9 bases from J, the junction contained 11 bases not matched to a gene. Germline CDR1 is ENHRY and CDR2 is SYGVKD. The CDR3 sequence is 14 residues long. The CDR3 region is CAIGRNSGSGEQFF. The CDR3 bases are TGTGCCATCGGGCGGAATAGCGGGAGTGGTGAGCAGTTCTTC.

The chain is built from TRBV30 and TRBJ1-3; D is unresolved. Trimming stripped 3 bases from V and 3 bases from J, with 3 bases between. The CDR3 length is 11 residues. The V gene's germline CDR1 is GTSNPN and CDR2 SVGIG (reference sequence). The CDR3 nucleotides read TGTGCCTGGAGCCTTGGAAACACCATATATTTT. It specifies CAWSLGNTIYF.

The rearrangement links TRBV12-3 or TRBV12-4 to TRBJ1-6, with TRBD1 identical over 7 bases. The V and J ends lost 8 bases and 7 bases, in that order; junction bases with no gene match: 11. This CDR3 spans 15 amino acids. In DNA form, the CDR3 reads TGTGCCAGCGCTGGACAGGCCGGGGACAATTCACCCCTCCACTTT. Protein product: CASAGQAGDNSPLHF.

This rearrangement joins TRBV2 to TRBJ1-5; the D is unclear. This CDR3 is built from 14 residues. Germline CDR1 SNHLY, CDR2 FYNNEI. Trimming removed 5 bases at V and 0 bases at J, with 8 bases between. The CDR3 protein is CASSNVYSNQPQHF. DNA for the CDR3: TGTGCCAGCAGTAATGTTTATAGCAATCAGCCCCAGCATTTT.